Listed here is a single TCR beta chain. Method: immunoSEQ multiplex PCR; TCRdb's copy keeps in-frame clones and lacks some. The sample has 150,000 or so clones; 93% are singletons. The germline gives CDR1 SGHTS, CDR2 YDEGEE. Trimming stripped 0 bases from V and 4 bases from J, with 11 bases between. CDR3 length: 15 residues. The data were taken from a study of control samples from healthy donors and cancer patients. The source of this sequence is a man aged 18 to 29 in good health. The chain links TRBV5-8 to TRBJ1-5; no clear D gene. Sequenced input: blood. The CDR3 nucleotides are TGTGCCAGCAGCTTGGATGGACGGAAAAATCAGCCCCAGCATTTT. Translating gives CASSLDGRKNQPQHF.